The sequence of this T cell receptor (beta chain) was determined in a study of technical replicates of blood from four donors. In germline, CDR1 is SGHRS, CDR2 YFSETQ. The CDR3 totals 16 residues. The V and J ends lost 0 bases and 5 bases, in that order; junction bases with no gene match: 10. Sequencing was performed with immunoSEQ multiplex PCR; in TCRdb, only in-frame clones are kept and a portion is missing. The table lists about 54,000 clones, around 94% of them singletons. Specimen: T cells isolated from PBMCs. The origin of this receptor is a human donor in good health. This sequence joins TRBV5-1 and TRBJ1-2; 7 nucleotides agree with TRBD1. Here the CDR3 reads CASSLVVRGQSYGYTF. DNA of the CDR3: TGCGCCAGCAGCTTGGTGGTAAGGGGACAGTCGTATGGCTACACCTTC.